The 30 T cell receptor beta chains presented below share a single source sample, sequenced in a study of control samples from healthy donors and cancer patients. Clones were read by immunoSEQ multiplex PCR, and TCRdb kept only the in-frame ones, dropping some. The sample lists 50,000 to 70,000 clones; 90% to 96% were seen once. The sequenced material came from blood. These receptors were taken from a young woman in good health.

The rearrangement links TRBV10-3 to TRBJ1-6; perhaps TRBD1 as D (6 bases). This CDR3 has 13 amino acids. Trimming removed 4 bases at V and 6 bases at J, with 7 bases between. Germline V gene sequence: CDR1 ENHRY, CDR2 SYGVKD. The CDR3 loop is CAISVTGNSPLHF. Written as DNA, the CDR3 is TGTGCCATCAGTGTGACAGGTAATTCACCCCTCCACTTT.

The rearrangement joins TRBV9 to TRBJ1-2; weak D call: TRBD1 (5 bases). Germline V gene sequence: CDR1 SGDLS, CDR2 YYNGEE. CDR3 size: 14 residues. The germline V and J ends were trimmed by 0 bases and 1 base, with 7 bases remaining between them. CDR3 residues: CASSVGGSNYGYTF. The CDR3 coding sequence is TGTGCCAGCAGCGTAGGGGGCAGTAACTATGGCTACACCTTC.

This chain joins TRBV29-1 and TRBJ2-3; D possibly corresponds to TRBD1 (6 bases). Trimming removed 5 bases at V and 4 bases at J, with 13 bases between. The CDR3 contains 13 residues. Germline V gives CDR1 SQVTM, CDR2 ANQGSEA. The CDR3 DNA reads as TGCAGCGTTCCGCAGGGGCGAGCAGATACGCAGTATTTT. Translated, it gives CSVPQGRADTQYF.

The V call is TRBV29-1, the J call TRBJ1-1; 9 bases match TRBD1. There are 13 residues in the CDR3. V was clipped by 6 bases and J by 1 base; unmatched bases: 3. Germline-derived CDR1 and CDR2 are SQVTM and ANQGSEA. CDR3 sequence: CSVTGQGNTEAFF. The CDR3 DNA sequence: TGCAGCGTCACGGGACAGGGGAACACTGAAGCTTTCTTT.

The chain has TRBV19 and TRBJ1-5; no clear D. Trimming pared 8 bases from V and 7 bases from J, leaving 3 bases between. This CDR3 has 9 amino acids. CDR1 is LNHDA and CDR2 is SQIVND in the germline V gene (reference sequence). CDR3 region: CASGQPQHF. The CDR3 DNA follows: TGTGCCAGTGGGCAGCCCCAGCATTTT.

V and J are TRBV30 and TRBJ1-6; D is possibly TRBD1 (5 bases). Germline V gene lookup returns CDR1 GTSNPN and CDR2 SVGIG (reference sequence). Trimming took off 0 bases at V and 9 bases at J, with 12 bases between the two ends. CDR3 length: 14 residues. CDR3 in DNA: TGTGCCTGGAGTGTAAGGCAGGGAGGTTCACCCCTCCACTTT. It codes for CAWSVRQGGSPLHF.

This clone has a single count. CDR3 amino acids: CASSSTDTIPGLPFTGELFF. The DNA of the CDR3 is TGTGCCAGCAGCTCGACAGATACTATACCGGGACTACCCTTCACCGGGGAGCTGTTTTTT. The chain links TRBV7-6 to TRBJ2-2, with TRBD2 matching 7 bases. There are 20 residues in the CDR3. From germline, CDR1 is SGHVS and CDR2 FNYEAQ. V shed 4 bases, J shed 4 bases, and the junction held 21 bases outside the gene matches.

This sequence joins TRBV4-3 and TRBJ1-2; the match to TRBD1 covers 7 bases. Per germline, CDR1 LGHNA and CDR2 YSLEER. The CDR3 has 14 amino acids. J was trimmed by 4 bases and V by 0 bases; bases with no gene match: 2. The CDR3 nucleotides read TGCGCCAGCAGCCAAGATTGGGACAGCTATGGCTACACCTTC. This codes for CASSQDWDSYGYTF.

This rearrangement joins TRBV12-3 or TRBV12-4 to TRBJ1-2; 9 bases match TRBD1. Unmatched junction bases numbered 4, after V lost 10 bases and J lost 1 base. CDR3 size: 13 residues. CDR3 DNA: TGTGCCATAAACAGGGGGCTTAACTATGGCTACACCTTC. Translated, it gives CAINRGLNYGYTF.

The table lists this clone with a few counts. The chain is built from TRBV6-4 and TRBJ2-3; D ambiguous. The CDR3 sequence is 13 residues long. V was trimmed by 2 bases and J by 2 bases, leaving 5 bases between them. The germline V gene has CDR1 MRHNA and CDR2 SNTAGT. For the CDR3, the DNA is TGTGCCAGCAGTGACGGCGCCACAGATACGCAGTATTTT. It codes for CASSDGATDTQYF.

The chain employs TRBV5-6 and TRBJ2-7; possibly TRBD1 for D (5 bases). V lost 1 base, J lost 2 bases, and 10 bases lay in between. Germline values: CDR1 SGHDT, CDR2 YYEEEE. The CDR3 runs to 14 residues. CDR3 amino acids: CASSLLTATYEQYF. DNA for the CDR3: TGTGCCAGCAGCTTGTTGACAGCCACCTACGAGCAGTACTTC.

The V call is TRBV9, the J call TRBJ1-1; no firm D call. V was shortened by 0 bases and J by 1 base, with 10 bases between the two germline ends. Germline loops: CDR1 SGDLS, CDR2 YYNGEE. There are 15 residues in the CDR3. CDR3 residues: CASSVDALSNTEAFF. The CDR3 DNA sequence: TGTGCCAGCAGCGTAGACGCACTCTCGAACACTGAAGCTTTCTTT.

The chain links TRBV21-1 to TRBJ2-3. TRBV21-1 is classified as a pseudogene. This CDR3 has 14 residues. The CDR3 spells CASSKAGGSGTQYF. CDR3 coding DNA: TGTGCCAGCAGCAAAGCAGGGGGGTCAGGTACGCAGTATTTT.

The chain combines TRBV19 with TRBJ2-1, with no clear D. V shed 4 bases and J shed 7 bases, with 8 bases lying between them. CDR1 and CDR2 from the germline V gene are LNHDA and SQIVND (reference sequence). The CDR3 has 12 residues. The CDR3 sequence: CASSTLGNEQFF. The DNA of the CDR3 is TGTGCCAGTAGTACGTTAGGGAATGAGCAGTTCTTC.

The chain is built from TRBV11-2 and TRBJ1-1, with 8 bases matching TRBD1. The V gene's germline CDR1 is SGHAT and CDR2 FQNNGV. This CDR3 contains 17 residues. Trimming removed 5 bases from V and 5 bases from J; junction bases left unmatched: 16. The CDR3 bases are TGTGCCAGCAGCCGAAGAGACAGGGGAAGGAGGTGGACTGAAGCTTTCTTT. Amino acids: CASSRRDRGRRWTEAFF.

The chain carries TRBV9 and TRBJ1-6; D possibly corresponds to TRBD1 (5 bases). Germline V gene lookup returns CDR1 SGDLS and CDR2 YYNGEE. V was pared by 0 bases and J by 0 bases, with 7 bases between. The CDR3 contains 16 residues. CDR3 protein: CASSVGGASYNSPLHF. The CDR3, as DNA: TGTGCCAGCAGCGTAGGTGGGGCCTCCTATAATTCACCCCTCCACTTT.

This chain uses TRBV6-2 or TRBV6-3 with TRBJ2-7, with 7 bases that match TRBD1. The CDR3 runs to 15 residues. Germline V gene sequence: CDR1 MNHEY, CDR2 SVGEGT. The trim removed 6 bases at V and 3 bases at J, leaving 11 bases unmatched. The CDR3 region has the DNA TGTGCCAGCAGCATCTCCCGGACAGGCGGCTACGAGCAGTACTTC. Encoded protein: CASSISRTGGYEQYF.

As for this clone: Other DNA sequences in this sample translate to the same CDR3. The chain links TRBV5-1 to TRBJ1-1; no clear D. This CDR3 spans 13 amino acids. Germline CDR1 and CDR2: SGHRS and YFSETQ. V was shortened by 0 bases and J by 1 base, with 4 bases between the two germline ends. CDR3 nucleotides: TGCGCCAGCAGCTTGGCCGGGAACACTGAAGCTTTCTTT. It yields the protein CASSLAGNTEAFF.

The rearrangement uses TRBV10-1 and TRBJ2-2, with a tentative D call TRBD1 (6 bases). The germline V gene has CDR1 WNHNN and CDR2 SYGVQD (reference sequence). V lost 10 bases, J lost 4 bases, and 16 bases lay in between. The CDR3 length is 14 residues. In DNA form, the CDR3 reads TGCGCCACTCAACGTGGGGGCTTCACCGGGGAGCTGTTTTTT. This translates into CATQRGGFTGELFF.

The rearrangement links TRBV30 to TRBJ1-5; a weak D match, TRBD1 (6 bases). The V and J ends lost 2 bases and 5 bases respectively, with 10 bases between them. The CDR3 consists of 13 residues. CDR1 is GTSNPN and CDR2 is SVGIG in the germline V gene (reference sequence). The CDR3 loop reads CAWSRGWDQPQHF. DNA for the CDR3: TGTGCCTGGAGTAGGGGGTGGGATCAGCCCCAGCATTTT.

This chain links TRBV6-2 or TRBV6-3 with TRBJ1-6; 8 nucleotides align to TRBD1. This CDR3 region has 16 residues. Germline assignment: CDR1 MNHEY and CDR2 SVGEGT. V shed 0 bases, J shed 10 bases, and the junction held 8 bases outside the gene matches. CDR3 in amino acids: CASSYSPDRGYSPLHF. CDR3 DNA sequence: TGTGCCAGCAGTTACTCCCCCGACAGGGGTTACTCACCCCTCCACTTT.

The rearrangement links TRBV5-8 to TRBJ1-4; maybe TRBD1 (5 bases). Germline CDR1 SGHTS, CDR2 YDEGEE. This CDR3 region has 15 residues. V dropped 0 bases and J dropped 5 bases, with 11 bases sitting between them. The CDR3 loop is CASSLAGGYNEKLFF. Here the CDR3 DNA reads TGTGCCAGCAGCTTGGCCGGGGGTTACAATGAAAAACTGTTTTTT.

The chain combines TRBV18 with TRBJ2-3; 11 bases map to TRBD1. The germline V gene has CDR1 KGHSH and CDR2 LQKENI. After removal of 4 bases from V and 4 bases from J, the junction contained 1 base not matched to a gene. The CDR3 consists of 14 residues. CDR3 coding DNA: TGTGCCAGCTCACTGGGACAGGGGGCAGATACGCAGTATTTT. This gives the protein CASSLGQGADTQYF. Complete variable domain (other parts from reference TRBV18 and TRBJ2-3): NAGVMQNPRHLVRRRGQEARLRCSPMKGHSHVYWYRQLPEEGLKFMVYLQKENIIDESGMPKERFSAEFPKEGPSILRIQQVVRGDSAAYFCASSLGQGADTQYFGPGTRLTVL.

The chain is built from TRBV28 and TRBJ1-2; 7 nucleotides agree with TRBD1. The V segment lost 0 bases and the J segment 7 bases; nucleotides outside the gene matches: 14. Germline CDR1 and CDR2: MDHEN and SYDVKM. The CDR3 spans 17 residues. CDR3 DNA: TGTGCCAGCAGTTTATGGGGTTTAAAGGGGACAGAGGGTGGCTACACCTTC. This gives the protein CASSLWGLKGTEGGYTF.

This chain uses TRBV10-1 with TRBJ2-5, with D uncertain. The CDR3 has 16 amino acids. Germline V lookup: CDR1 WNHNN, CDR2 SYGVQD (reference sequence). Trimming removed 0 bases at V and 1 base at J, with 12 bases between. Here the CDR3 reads CASSESRMGGQETQYF. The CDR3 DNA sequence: TGCGCCAGCAGTGAGTCCAGGATGGGCGGCCAAGAGACCCAGTACTTC.

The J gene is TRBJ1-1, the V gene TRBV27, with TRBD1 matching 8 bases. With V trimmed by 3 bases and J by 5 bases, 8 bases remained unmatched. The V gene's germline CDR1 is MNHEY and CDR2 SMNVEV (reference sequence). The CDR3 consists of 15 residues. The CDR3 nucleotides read TGTGCCAGCAGTTTGGCGACAGGGGTAGATACTGAAGCTTTCTTT. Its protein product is CASSLATGVDTEAFF.

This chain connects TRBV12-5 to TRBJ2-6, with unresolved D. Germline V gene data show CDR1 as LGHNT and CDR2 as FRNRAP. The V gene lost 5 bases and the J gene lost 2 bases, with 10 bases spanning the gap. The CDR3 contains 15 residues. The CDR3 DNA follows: TGTGCTAGTGGTCTAATACCCCCTGGGGCCAACGTCCTGACTTTC. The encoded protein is CASGLIPPGANVLTF.

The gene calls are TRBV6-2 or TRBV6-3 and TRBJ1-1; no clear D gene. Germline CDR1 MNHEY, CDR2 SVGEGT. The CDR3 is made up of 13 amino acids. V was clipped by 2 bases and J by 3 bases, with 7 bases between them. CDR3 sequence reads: CASSYSPHTEAFF. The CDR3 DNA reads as TGTGCCAGCAGTTACAGTCCACACACTGAAGCTTTCTTT.

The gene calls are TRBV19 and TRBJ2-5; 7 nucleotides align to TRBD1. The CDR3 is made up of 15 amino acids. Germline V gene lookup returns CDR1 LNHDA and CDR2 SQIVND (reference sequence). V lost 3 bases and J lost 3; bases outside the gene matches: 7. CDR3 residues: CASSIRQGTEETQYF. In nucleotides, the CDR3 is TGTGCCAGTAGTATTCGACAGGGTACCGAAGAGACCCAGTACTTC.

CDR3: CASSRFGAGELFF. CDR3 coding DNA: TGTGCCAGTAGTAGGTTCGGGGCGGGGGAGCTGTTTTTT. This chain uses TRBV19 with TRBJ2-2; D could derive from TRBD1 or TRBD2 (5 bases each). Per germline, CDR1 LNHDA and CDR2 SQIVND (reference sequence). This CDR3 has 13 residues. V lost 4 bases to trimming and J lost 8 bases, with 11 bases between them.